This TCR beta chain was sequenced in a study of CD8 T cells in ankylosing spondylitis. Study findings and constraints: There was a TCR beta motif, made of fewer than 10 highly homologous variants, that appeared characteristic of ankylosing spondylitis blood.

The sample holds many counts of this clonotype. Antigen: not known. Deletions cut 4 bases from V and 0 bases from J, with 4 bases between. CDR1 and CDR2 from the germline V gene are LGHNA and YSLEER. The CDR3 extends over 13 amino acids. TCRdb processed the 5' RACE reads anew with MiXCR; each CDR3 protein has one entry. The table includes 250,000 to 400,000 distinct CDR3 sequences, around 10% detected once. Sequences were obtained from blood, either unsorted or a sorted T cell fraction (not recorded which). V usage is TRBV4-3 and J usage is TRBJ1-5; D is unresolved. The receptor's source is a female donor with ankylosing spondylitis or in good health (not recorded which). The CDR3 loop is CASSPDSNQPQHF. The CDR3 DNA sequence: TGCGCCAGCAGCCCGGATAGCAATCAGCCCCAGCATTTT.